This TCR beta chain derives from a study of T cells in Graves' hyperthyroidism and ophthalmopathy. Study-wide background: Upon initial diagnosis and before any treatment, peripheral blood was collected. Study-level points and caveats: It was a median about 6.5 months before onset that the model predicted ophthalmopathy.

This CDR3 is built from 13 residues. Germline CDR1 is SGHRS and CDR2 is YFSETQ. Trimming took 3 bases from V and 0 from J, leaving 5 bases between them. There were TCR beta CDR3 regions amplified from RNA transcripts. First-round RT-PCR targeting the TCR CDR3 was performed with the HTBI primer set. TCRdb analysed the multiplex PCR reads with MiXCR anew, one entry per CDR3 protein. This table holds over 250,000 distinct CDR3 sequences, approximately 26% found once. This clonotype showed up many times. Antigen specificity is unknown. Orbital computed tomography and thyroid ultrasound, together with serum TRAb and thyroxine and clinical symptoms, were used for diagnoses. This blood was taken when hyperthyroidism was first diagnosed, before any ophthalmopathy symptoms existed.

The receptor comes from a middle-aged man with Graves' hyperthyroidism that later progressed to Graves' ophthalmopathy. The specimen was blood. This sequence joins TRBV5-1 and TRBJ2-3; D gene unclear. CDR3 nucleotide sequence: TGCGCCAGCAGCTCTACTAGCACAGATACGCAGTATTTT. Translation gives CASSSTSTDTQYF.